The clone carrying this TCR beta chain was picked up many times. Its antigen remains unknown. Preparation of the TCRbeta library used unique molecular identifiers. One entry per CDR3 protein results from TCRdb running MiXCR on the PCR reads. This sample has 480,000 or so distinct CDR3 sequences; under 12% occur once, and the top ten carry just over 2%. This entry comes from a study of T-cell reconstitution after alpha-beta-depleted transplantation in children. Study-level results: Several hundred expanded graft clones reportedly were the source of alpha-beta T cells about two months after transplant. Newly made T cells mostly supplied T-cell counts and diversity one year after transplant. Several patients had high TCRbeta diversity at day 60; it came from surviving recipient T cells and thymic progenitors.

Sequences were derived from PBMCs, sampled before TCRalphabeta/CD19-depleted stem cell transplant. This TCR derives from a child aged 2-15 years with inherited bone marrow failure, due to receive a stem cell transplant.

CDR3 sequence reads: CASSPPPGQGTQYF. CDR3 nucleotide sequence: TGTGCCAGCTCACCACCGCCGGGACAGGGTACGCAGTATTTT. The chain combines TRBV18 with TRBJ2-3; 9 nucleotides line up with TRBD1. The germline V gene has CDR1 KGHSH and CDR2 LQKENI. V gave up 0 bases and J gave up 8 bases; unmatched junction bases: 3. The CDR3 loop spans 14 amino acids.